These 12 T cell receptor beta chains were sequenced from one sample in a study of T cell changes during pregnancy in multiple sclerosis. The protocol was immunoSEQ multiplex PCR, while the TCRdb copy is restricted to in-frame clones and leaves out a portion. The sample consists of 55,000 to 65,000 clones, about 94% of them appearing once. Material: CD8+ T cells from peripheral blood mononuclear cells, obtained in the third trimester of pregnancy. The receptors come from a female donor with multiple sclerosis, enrolled in a pregnancy study.

This chain joins TRBV6-1 and TRBJ2-7, with 7 nucleotides matching TRBD1. Germline CDR1 MNHNS, CDR2 SASEGT. The CDR3 runs to 14 residues. The junction had 7 bases not matched to a gene; V was cut back by 4 bases and J by 4 bases. The CDR3 nucleotides read TGTGCCAGCAGTGGCTTCGGGACAGCGTACGAGCAGTACTTC. This encodes CASSGFGTAYEQYF.

The chain is built from TRBV27 and TRBJ2-1; TRBD2 matches at 8 bases. The CDR3 runs to 15 residues. CDR1 MNHEY and CDR2 SMNVEV come from the germline V gene (reference sequence). V lost 3 bases, J lost 6 bases, and 7 bases stayed unmatched. The CDR3 nucleotides read TGTGCCAGCAGTTTGTCTAGCGGGCCGTTCAATGAGCAGTTCTTC. It yields the protein CASSLSSGPFNEQFF.

The chain combines TRBV30 with TRBJ2-4; the D gene is possibly TRBD1 (6 bases). The germline V gene encodes CDR1 GTSNPN and CDR2 SVGIG (reference sequence). Trimming took off 2 bases at V and 8 bases at J, with 13 bases between the two ends. The CDR3 spans 13 residues. DNA of the CDR3: TGTGCCTGGAGTCCAGGGGATTGGGACATTCAGTACTTC. Translated: CAWSPGDWDIQYF.

The rearrangement uses TRBV19 and TRBJ2-7; 11 bases are shared with TRBD2. V lost 3 bases and J lost 2; bases outside the gene matches: 0. From germline, CDR1 is LNHDA and CDR2 SQIVND (reference sequence). This CDR3 comprises 14 residues. The DNA for the CDR3 is TGTGCCAGTAGTATGACTAGCGGGGCCTACGAGCAGTACTTC. Translated: CASSMTSGAYEQYF.

This clone was detected only a few times. The chain recombines TRBV27 with TRBJ2-7; 8 bases are shared with TRBD2. The CDR3 covers 15 residues. With 4 bases clipped from V and 0 bases from J, the junction kept 5 bases outside the gene matches. Germline CDR1 and CDR2: MNHEY and SMNVEV (reference sequence). CDR3 in DNA: TGTGCCAGCAGTTCGCTAGCGGGCGGCTCCTACGAGCAGTACTTC. Protein sequence: CASSSLAGGSYEQYF.

The V and J genes are TRBV5-1 and TRBJ1-2; D is ambiguous. Trimming removed 2 bases at V and 7 bases at J, with 9 bases between. The CDR3 is 12 residues long. Germline-derived CDR1 and CDR2 are SGHRS and YFSETQ. CDR3 nucleotides: TGCGCCAGCAGCTTCTCGGGGTTTGGCTACACCTTC. It translates to CASSFSGFGYTF. Looking up the rest from reference TRBV5-1 and TRBJ1-2 gives the full variable domain: KAGVTQTPRYLIKTRGQQVTLSCSPISGHRSVSWYQQTPGQGLQFLFEYFSETQRNKGNFPGRFSGRQFSNSRSEMNVSTLELGDSALYLCASSFSGFGYTFGSGTRLTVV.

The chain has TRBV7-7 and TRBJ2-7; 8 bases fit TRBD2. Germline lookup yields CDR1 SSHAT and CDR2 FNYEAQ (reference sequence). Trimming at V came to 1 base and at J to 5 bases, leaving 7 bases not matched to a gene. The CDR3 spans 15 residues. The DNA of the CDR3 is TGTGCCAGCAGCTTAGGCGGAGCGGGAGTAAACGAGCAGTACTTC. Protein sequence: CASSLGGAGVNEQYF.

V gene TRBV5-1 combines with J gene TRBJ1-2; D perhaps matches TRBD1 (5 bases). The V gene lost 0 bases and the J gene lost 11 bases, with 11 bases spanning the gap. Germline CDR1 and CDR2: SGHRS and YFSETQ. The CDR3 runs to 12 residues. DNA of the CDR3: TGCGCCAGCAGCTTGGAATCGGGGGGTTACACCTTC. Protein product: CASSLESGGYTF.

The rearrangement links TRBV7-6 to TRBJ1-1, with TRBD1 as a possible D gene (5 bases). Trimming pared 0 bases from V and 1 base from J, leaving 6 bases between. This CDR3 has 14 amino acids. The germline V gene has CDR1 SGHVS and CDR2 FNYEAQ. This CDR3 reads CASSLAGGNTEAFF. Here the CDR3 DNA reads TGTGCCAGCAGCTTAGCGGGGGGGAACACTGAAGCTTTCTTT.

The chain combines TRBV29-1 with TRBJ2-3, with D possibly matching TRBD2 (6 bases). This CDR3 has 16 amino acids. Germline CDR1 reads SQVTM; CDR2 reads ANQGSEA. V shed 4 bases and J shed 2 bases, with 19 bases lying between them. CDR3 residues: CSVVPGAPVFTDTQYF. Written as DNA, the CDR3 is TGCAGCGTTGTACCGGGAGCCCCCGTTTTCACAGATACGCAGTATTTT.

The rearrangement links TRBV2 to TRBJ1-5; 7 bases match TRBD1. The V and J ends lost 6 bases and 4 bases, in that order; junction bases with no gene match: 6. This CDR3 comprises 14 residues. Germline V gene data show CDR1 as SNHLY and CDR2 as FYNNEI. The CDR3 loop is CASSGDSANQPQHF. For the CDR3, the DNA is TGTGCCAGCAGCGGGGACAGCGCTAATCAGCCCCAGCATTTT.

In this sample, this clone turned up a few times. The chain joins TRBV4-2 to TRBJ2-7; 11 bases are shared with TRBD1. V lost 0 bases, J lost 0 bases, and 1 base stayed unmatched. Germline CDR1 reads LGHNA; CDR2 reads YNFKEQ. There are 16 residues in the CDR3. Here the CDR3 DNA reads TGTGCCAGCAGCCAAGATGGGACAGGGGGCTCCTACGAGCAGTACTTC. Its translation is CASSQDGTGGSYEQYF.